This TCR beta chain was sequenced in a study of blood T cell repertoires in COVID-19. Study context: Samples taken during acute and convalescent COVID-19 were collected in the United States, Italy and Spain. The analysed material was cDNA or gDNA that came from T cells, B-cell-depleted T cells, or PBMCs.

CDR1 SGHRS and CDR2 YFSETQ come from the germline V gene. CDR3 length equals 13 residues. The V end lost 7 bases, the J end lost 5 bases, and 15 bases lay between the germline ends. In the original workflow: Reference gene primer amplification gave estimated nucleated cell counts. TCRdb's copy holds only in-frame clones and misses some; the assay was immunoSEQ multiplex PCR. For V, J and clone size, that table is used; D and trimming come from the DNA. Seen here are roughly 28,000 clones, 89% observed once, and the top ten hold about 51%. Sequenced input: peripheral blood. This clonotype was obtained from a human donor with acute or convalescent COVID-19. The donor label of this sample is uncertain. This chain links TRBV5-1 with TRBJ2-5; a weak D match, TRBD1 (6 bases). The CDR3 protein is CASGGQSSETQYF. Written as DNA, the CDR3 is TGCGCCAGCGGTGGACAGTCCAGTGAGACCCAGTACTTC.